Given below is one TCR beta chain in context. The CDR3 totals 15 residues. V dropped 6 bases and J dropped 3; count of bases not matched to a gene: 7. The sample is drawn from a study of T-cell reconstitution after alpha-beta-depleted transplantation in children. The authors prepared the TCRbeta library with unique molecular identifiers. A single record per CDR3 protein comes from TCRdb applying MiXCR to the PCR reads. The repertoire includes 500,000 or so distinct CDR3 sequences, around a third of them detected once, and more than 2% sits in the top ten. J is TRBJ2-2 and V is TRBV12-3 or TRBV12-4; 7 bases match TRBD2. This TCR was sampled from a human donor who donated a stem cell graft to a child with aplastic anemia. The sample was PBMCs from the stem cell graft donor, taken from the stem cell graft. CDR3 sequence: CASRTGTTYTGELFF. The DNA of the CDR3 is TGTGCCAGCAGAACCGGGACTACCTACACCGGGGAGCTGTTTTTT.